The 3 T cell receptor beta chains listed next were all sequenced from one sample in a study of CD8 T cells in Susac syndrome. A quantity of about 0.45 to 1 ug RNA underwent reverse transcription using random hexamers. MiXCR, applied by TCRdb to the immunoSEQ multiplex PCR reads, yields one record per CDR3 protein. The sample includes approximately 150,000 distinct CDR3 sequences, 85% to 95% seen only once; the top ten take approximately 0.11%. The sample was CD4+ T cells from PBMCs. These receptors were taken from a human donor with multiple sclerosis.

The V and J genes are TRBV7-2 and TRBJ1-6; 7 bases are shared with TRBD1. Per germline, CDR1 SGHTA and CDR2 FQGNSA. The CDR3 consists of 17 residues. With 4 bases clipped from V and 4 bases from J, the junction kept 10 bases outside the gene matches. CDR3: CASSSQGGARYNSPLHF. The CDR3 DNA sequence: TGTGCCAGCAGCTCCCAGGGGGGGGCTCGTTATAATTCACCCCTCCACTTT.

The chain couples TRBV27 to TRBJ2-1, with D tentatively TRBD2 (5 bases). This CDR3 spans 12 amino acids. Trimming shortened V by 9 bases and J by 6 bases, and 12 bases separated the two germline ends. CDR1 MNHEY and CDR2 SMNVEV come from the germline V gene (reference sequence). The CDR3 spells CARNSRGNEQFF. CDR3 nucleotides: TGTGCCAGGAACAGTCGGGGCAATGAGCAGTTCTTC.

This chain joins TRBV30 and TRBJ1-5; 7 positions agree with TRBD1. In germline, CDR1 is GTSNPN, CDR2 SVGIG (reference sequence). V lost 2 bases, J lost 7 bases, and 5 bases stayed unmatched. This CDR3 region has 13 residues. The CDR3 DNA reads TGTGCCTGGAGTCAGGGGGAGGACCAGCCCCAGCATTTT. This encodes CAWSQGEDQPQHF.